Shown below are 29 T cell receptor beta chains from a single sample sequenced in a study of blood T cell repertoires in COVID-19. Sequencing used immunoSEQ multiplex PCR; TCRdb keeps in-frame clones, though not all of them. Of around 170,000 clones listed, 88% are singletons. Sequencing input: PBMCs or T cells enriched from blood (not recorded which). Source of these receptors: a woman aged 18-29 years who had recovered from COVID-19.

The chain is built from TRBV2 and TRBJ2-3; 8 bases are shared with TRBD2. Per germline, CDR1 SNHLY and CDR2 FYNNEI. Unmatched junction bases numbered 3, after V lost 2 bases and J lost 2 bases. This CDR3 is built from 15 residues. CDR3 loop: CASSELAGTTDTQYF. In nucleotides, the CDR3 is TGTGCCAGCAGTGAACTAGCGGGCACCACAGATACGCAGTATTTT.

The CDR3 loop reads CATSRSVQVVSQPQHF. The CDR3 DNA follows: TGTGCCACCAGCAGATCGGTACAGGTAGTCTCTCAGCCCCAGCATTTT. The genes are TRBV15 and TRBJ1-5; possible D gene TRBD1, 5 bases. V was shortened by 2 bases and J by 6 bases, with 17 bases between the two germline ends. Germline V gene sequence: CDR1 LNHNV, CDR2 YYDKDF (reference sequence). CDR3 length: 16 residues.

This chain links TRBV27 with TRBJ2-7; TRBD1 agrees at 8 bases. Per germline, CDR1 MNHEY and CDR2 SMNVEV (reference sequence). Trimming removed 1 base from V and 5 bases from J; junction bases left unmatched: 4. The CDR3 sequence is 14 residues long. The CDR3 region is CASSLYPTGDEQYF. CDR3 sequence (DNA): TGTGCCAGCAGTTTATACCCGACAGGGGACGAGCAGTACTTC.

The chain has TRBV7-2 and TRBJ1-3; 10 nucleotides agree with TRBD1. The V segment lost 5 bases and the J segment 0 bases; nucleotides outside the gene matches: 4. The CDR3 is 16 amino acids. Germline CDR1 reads SGHTA; CDR2 reads FQGNSA. CDR3 sequence reads: CASSPGQGGSGNTIYF. The CDR3 DNA is TGTGCCAGCAGCCCAGGACAGGGGGGCTCTGGAAACACCATATATTTT.

The V call is TRBV20-1, the J call TRBJ2-7; 9 bases fit TRBD2. The V and J ends lost 3 bases and 2 bases, in that order; junction bases with no gene match: 11. Germline V gives CDR1 DFQATT, CDR2 SNEGSKA (reference sequence). CDR3 length equals 16 residues. CDR3 sequence: CSASMALGGRAYEQYF. CDR3 bases: TGCAGTGCTAGTATGGCACTAGGCGGGAGGGCCTACGAGCAGTACTTC.

This chain uses TRBV7-2 with TRBJ1-2, with TRBD1 identical over 7 bases. There are 14 residues in the CDR3. J was trimmed by 6 bases and V by 3 bases; bases with no gene match: 7. Per germline, CDR1 SGHTA and CDR2 FQGNSA. The CDR3 sequence: CASSLPHRGHGYTF. The CDR3 nucleotides are TGTGCCAGCAGCTTGCCCCACAGGGGTCATGGCTACACCTTC.

The chain's CDR3 is CASSLGTGGVGEQYF. The CDR3 nucleotides are TGCGCCAGCAGCTTGGGGACAGGGGGTGTTGGGGAGCAGTACTTC. The V and J genes are TRBV5-1 and TRBJ2-7, with 10 bases identical to TRBD1. The V segment lost 0 bases and the J segment 7 bases; nucleotides outside the gene matches: 7. Germline CDR1 SGHRS, CDR2 YFSETQ. The CDR3 is 15 residues long.

V and J are TRBV28 and TRBJ2-1; TRBD2 might be the D (6 bases). The germline V and J ends were trimmed by 8 bases and 7 bases, with 27 bases remaining between them. CDR1 is MDHEN, CDR2 SYDVKM, per germline. CDR3 length: 17 residues. The CDR3 here is CASPPTPGGAAGNEQFF. In DNA, the CDR3 is TGTGCCAGCCCCCCTACCCCCGGCGGTGCGGCGGGGAATGAGCAGTTCTTC.

The CDR3 spells CASSLRLAGNEQFF. For the CDR3, the DNA is TGTGCCAGCAGTTTGAGACTAGCGGGCAATGAGCAGTTCTTC. This chain links TRBV6-5 with TRBJ2-1; 10 bases line up with TRBD2. V trimming: 4 bases; J trimming: 6 bases; junction bases outside the gene matches: 3. Germline assignment: CDR1 MNHEY and CDR2 SVGAGI. The CDR3 spans 14 residues.

The chain combines TRBV19 with TRBJ2-5; 7 positions match TRBD2. V shed 4 bases and J 0 bases; nucleotides not matched to a gene: 11. Germline CDR1 LNHDA, CDR2 SQIVND (reference sequence). The CDR3 runs to 17 residues. For the CDR3, the DNA is TGTGCCAGTAGTACGGACCACCGGGACTACTACCAAGAGACCCAGTACTTC. Encoded protein: CASSTDHRDYYQETQYF.

The chain has TRBV9 and TRBJ1-2, with 8 bases aligning to TRBD1. In germline, CDR1 is SGDLS, CDR2 YYNGEE. The CDR3 covers 14 residues. V trimming: 6 bases; J trimming: 5 bases; junction bases outside the gene matches: 9. In DNA, the CDR3 is TGTGCCAGCAATAGGTTGGGACAGGAGTATGGCTACACCTTC. Translating it yields CASNRLGQEYGYTF. The whole variable domain, remainder taken from reference TRBV9 and TRBJ1-2, is DSGVTQTPKHLITATGQRVTLRCSPRSGDLSVYWYQQSLDQGLQFLIQYYNGEERAKGNILERFSAQQFPDLHSELNLSSLELGDSALYFCASNRLGQEYGYTFGSGTRLTVV.

The DNA of the CDR3 is TGTGCCAGCGAATTACAGAGGAACACTGAAGCTTTCTTT. This codes for CASELQRNTEAFF. This sequence joins TRBV5-8 and TRBJ1-1; unclear D gene. Germline V gene lookup returns CDR1 SGHTS and CDR2 YDEGEE. CDR3 length: 13 amino acids. The V gene lost 7 bases and the J gene lost 1 base, with 11 bases spanning the gap.

A single count supports this clone. V usage is TRBV27 and J usage is TRBJ2-7; 9 bases line up with TRBD2. Germline V gene sequence: CDR1 MNHEY, CDR2 SMNVEV (reference sequence). Germline trimming cut 2 bases from V and 3 bases from J; bases unmatched to any gene: 5. The CDR3 covers 15 residues. CDR3 amino acids: CASSLARGGYYEQYF. The CDR3 coding sequence is TGTGCCAGCAGTTTAGCGCGGGGGGGGTACTACGAGCAGTACTTC.

The chain recombines TRBV29-1 with TRBJ1-2; 7 bases are shared with TRBD1. The CDR3 is made up of 14 amino acids. Germline CDR1 SQVTM, CDR2 ANQGSEA. V shed 3 bases and J 6 bases; nucleotides not matched to a gene: 10. CDR3 sequence: CSVDLPDRRDGYTF. In nucleotides, the CDR3 is TGCAGCGTTGATTTACCGGACAGGAGGGATGGCTACACCTTC.

V is TRBV3-1 (or the pseudogene TRBV3-2) and J is TRBJ2-3; TRBD1 aligns across 7 bases. V shed 4 bases, J shed 3 bases, and the junction held 7 bases outside the gene matches. The germline CDR1 and CDR2 sequences are LGHDT and YNNKEL (reference sequence). CDR3 length: 15 residues. The CDR3 loop reads CASSPVTGETDTQYF. The CDR3, as DNA: TGTGCCAGCAGCCCAGTTACAGGGGAGACAGATACGCAGTATTTT.

The chain combines TRBV10-3 with TRBJ2-7, with 7 bases identical to TRBD1. Germline CDR1 and CDR2: ENHRY and SYGVKD. This CDR3 comprises 15 residues. V was clipped by 10 bases and J by 2 bases; unmatched bases: 14. The DNA for the CDR3 is TGTGCCACCCACTCTCCCGGGACAGAGACCTACGAGCAGTACTTC. Its translation: CATHSPGTETYEQYF.

A single count supports this clone. CDR3 in DNA: TGTGCCAGCAGTTTATCAGGCGCCCCAGCAGATACGCAGTATTTT. Amino acids: CASSLSGAPADTQYF. This chain connects TRBV28 to TRBJ2-3; no reliable D call. CDR3 length: 15 residues. V was clipped by 1 base and J by 4 bases, with 12 bases between them. Germline CDR1 is MDHEN and CDR2 is SYDVKM.

The gene calls are TRBV9 and TRBJ2-3; no clear D. The length of the CDR3 is 14 residues. The V gene lost 6 bases and the J gene lost 2 bases, with 13 bases spanning the gap. The germline CDR1 and CDR2 sequences are SGDLS and YYNGEE. The CDR3 region is CASNPSRVTDTQYF. The CDR3 DNA reads TGTGCCAGCAACCCGTCCCGAGTCACAGATACGCAGTATTTT.

The chain recombines TRBV7-2 with TRBJ1-1; D may be TRBD1 (5 bases). Germline assignment: CDR1 SGHTA and CDR2 FQGNSA. V was shortened by 5 bases and J by 1 base, with 14 bases between the two germline ends. The CDR3 is made up of 15 amino acids. The DNA for the CDR3 is TGTGCCAGCAGCGGACTAGGGGCTGGGAACACTGAAGCTTTCTTT. This encodes CASSGLGAGNTEAFF.

This chain uses TRBV6-5 with TRBJ2-2; TRBD1 aligns across 8 bases. Germline CDR1 MNHEY, CDR2 SVGAGI. This CDR3 comprises 15 residues. After removal of 10 bases from V and 1 base from J, the junction contained 8 bases not matched to a gene. The CDR3 region has the DNA TGTGCCACCTACACCGGGACAGGGAACACCGGGGAGCTGTTTTTT. Translating gives CATYTGTGNTGELFF.

The rearrangement joins TRBV2 to TRBJ1-4; D gene unclear. This CDR3 has 14 amino acids. Germline V lookup: CDR1 SNHLY, CDR2 FYNNEI. Between the trimmed V and J ends, which lost 8 bases and 0 bases, there was a span of 10 bases. The CDR3 region has the DNA TGTGCCAGCCGGGGTGGTGCAACTAATGAAAAACTGTTTTTT. Translating it yields CASRGGATNEKLFF. The whole variable domain, filled in from reference TRBV2 and TRBJ1-4, reads EPEVTQTPSHQVTQMGQEVILRCVPISNHLYFYWYRQILGQKVEFLVSFYNNEISEKSEIFDDQFSVERPDGSNFTLKIRSTKLEDSAMYFCASRGGATNEKLFFGSGTQLSVL.

CDR3 loop: CASSPVGLREAETQYF. CDR3 nucleotide sequence: TGTGCCAGCAGCCCAGTGGGGCTGAGGGAGGCGGAGACCCAGTACTTC. This sequence joins TRBV14 and TRBJ2-5; a weak D match, TRBD2 (6 bases). Trimming took 4 bases from V and 5 from J, leaving 20 bases between them. The CDR3 is made up of 16 amino acids. Germline CDR1 is SGHDN and CDR2 is FVKESK.

This rearrangement joins TRBV27 to TRBJ2-1, with D possibly TRBD1 on 7 matching bases. The V gene lost 7 bases and the J gene lost 0 bases, with 16 bases spanning the gap. Germline CDR1 reads MNHEY; CDR2 reads SMNVEV (reference sequence). This CDR3 region has 16 residues. The DNA for the CDR3 is TGTGCCAGCAAGCCATCCCAGGGGGGCTCCTACAATGAGCAGTTCTTC. As protein: CASKPSQGGSYNEQFF.

CDR3 DNA: TGTGCCAGCAGCTCACCTTCCTATAACAGGGAACCTTATGGCTACACCTTC. The encoded protein is CASSSPSYNREPYGYTF. V gene TRBV7-9 combines with J gene TRBJ1-2; D might be TRBD1 (6 bases). There are 17 residues in the CDR3. V was cut by 4 bases and J by 5 bases, with 23 bases left in between. In germline, CDR1 is SEHNR, CDR2 FQNEAQ (reference sequence).

The gene calls are TRBV5-6 and TRBJ2-4, with D possibly being TRBD1 (5 bases). The germline V gene has CDR1 SGHDT and CDR2 YYEEEE. CDR3 length: 15 residues. The V end lost 6 bases, the J end lost 1 base, and 14 bases lay between the germline ends. CDR3 DNA sequence: TGTGCCAGCAACGACGCCAGGGATGCCAAAAACATTCAGTACTTC. Its translation is CASNDARDAKNIQYF.

This chain joins TRBV3-1 (or the pseudogene TRBV3-2) and TRBJ1-1; TRBD1 aligns across 9 bases. V lost 1 base, J lost 5 bases, and 14 bases stayed unmatched. Germline CDR1 is LGHDT and CDR2 is YNNKEL (reference sequence). This CDR3 has 18 amino acids. CDR3 region: CASSQGHLSGQGQTEAFF. The CDR3 region has the DNA TGTGCCAGCAGCCAAGGCCACCTATCGGGACAGGGTCAGACTGAAGCTTTCTTT.

The gene calls are TRBV6-2 or TRBV6-3 and TRBJ2-7; 7 bases line up with TRBD2. Per the germline V gene, CDR1 is MNHEY and CDR2 is SVGEGT. With 6 bases clipped from V and 5 bases from J, the junction kept 16 bases outside the gene matches. The CDR3 loop spans 16 amino acids. The CDR3 protein is CASSSRSGVHPHEQYF. As DNA, the CDR3 is TGTGCCAGCAGCTCAAGGAGCGGGGTCCACCCCCACGAGCAGTACTTC.

There are a few counts of this clone. The V gene is TRBV15, the J gene TRBJ1-2; maybe TRBD1 (5 bases). Trimming stripped 3 bases from V and 8 bases from J, with 16 bases between. CDR3 length: 14 residues. Germline V gene lookup returns CDR1 LNHNV and CDR2 YYDKDF (reference sequence). Written as DNA, the CDR3 is TGTGCCACCAGCAGCGGCAGGGCCTTTTCGGGCTACACCTTC. Protein product: CATSSGRAFSGYTF. The full variable domain, its missing parts supplied by reference TRBV15 and TRBJ1-2, is DAMVIQNPRYQVTQFGKPVTLSCSQTLNHNVMYWYQQKSSQAPKLLFHYYDKDFNNEADTPDNFQSRRPNTSFCFLDIRSPGLGDTAMYLCATSSGRAFSGYTFGSGTRLTVV.

The chain has TRBV6-5 and TRBJ2-3; no reliable D call. CDR1 and CDR2 from the germline V gene are MNHEY and SVGAGI. This CDR3 comprises 13 residues. This chain's CDR3 is CAVLIGGRDTQYF. The CDR3 region has the DNA TGTGCAGTGTTGATCGGCGGTCGAGATACGCAGTATTTT.